Listed here are 32 T cell receptor beta chains from one sample, sequenced in a study of blood T cell repertoires in COVID-19. Sequenced by immunoSEQ multiplex PCR; TCRdb stores in-frame clones only, minus some. The sample carries roughly 77,000 clones, over 75% recorded once. The sequenced sample was peripheral blood. The receptors originated from a human donor in a cohort sampled during active COVID-19.

V and J are TRBV4-1 and TRBJ1-6; weak D call: TRBD1 (5 bases). V was cut by 5 bases and J by 2 bases, with 7 bases left in between. From germline, CDR1 is MGHRA and CDR2 YSYEKL. The CDR3 consists of 14 residues. In DNA form, the CDR3 reads TGCGCCAGCAGCATGGACACCTATAATTCACCCCTCCACTTT. Translating gives CASSMDTYNSPLHF.

This rearrangement joins TRBV5-1 to TRBJ2-7, with a possible D match to TRBD2 (7 bases). Looked up from germline, CDR1 is SGHRS and CDR2 is YFSETQ. The CDR3 runs 13 residues. Trimming took 6 bases from V and 6 from J, leaving 16 bases between them. The CDR3 DNA reads TGCGCCAGCACGGACAGTCCGGGGGGCGAGCAGTACTTC. As protein: CASTDSPGGEQYF.

The V and J genes are TRBV11-2 and TRBJ2-7; a possible D gene is TRBD2 (5 bases). From germline, CDR1 is SGHAT and CDR2 FQNNGV. V was shortened by 0 bases and J by 4 bases, with 7 bases between the two germline ends. CDR3 size: 13 residues. CDR3 bases: TGTGCCAGCAGCTTAGATGGGAGTTACGAGCAGTACTTC. Translated: CASSLDGSYEQYF.

The chain carries TRBV5-1 and TRBJ1-1; TRBD1 might be the D (5 bases). V shed 4 bases and J shed 7 bases, with 20 bases lying between them. The germline V gene has CDR1 SGHRS and CDR2 YFSETQ. The CDR3 has 15 residues. The CDR3 DNA reads TGCGCCAGCAGCCTCGGGTGGACAACGCGATATGAAGCTTTCTTT. Translation: CASSLGWTTRYEAFF.

V gene TRBV6-5 combines with J gene TRBJ1-5; 7 bases line up with TRBD1. Germline values: CDR1 MNHEY, CDR2 SVGAGI. The V and J ends lost 7 bases and 4 bases, in that order; junction bases with no gene match: 7. The CDR3 is 14 residues long. The CDR3 region is CASTTARGNQPQHF. The CDR3, as DNA: TGTGCCAGCACCACAGCCAGGGGGAATCAGCCCCAGCATTTT.

The genes are TRBV6-6 and TRBJ1-1, with D maybe TRBD1 (5 bases). The CDR3 length is 15 residues. CDR1 and CDR2 (germline): MNHNY, SVGAGI (reference sequence). V was shortened by 2 bases and J by 2 bases, with 12 bases between the two germline ends. DNA of the CDR3: TGTGCCAGCAGTTACGGTCAGGGTGGCAACACTGAAGCTTTCTTT. Its translation: CASSYGQGGNTEAFF.

The chain has TRBV7-2 and TRBJ1-5; TRBD1 agrees at 7 bases. Germline CDR1 and CDR2: SGHTA and FQGNSA. This CDR3 has 15 amino acids. J was trimmed by 6 bases and V by 1 base; bases with no gene match: 6. For the CDR3, the DNA is TGTGCCAGCAGCTTAGTAGGGACAGCTGGTCAGCCCCAGCATTTT. Residues: CASSLVGTAGQPQHF.

V usage is TRBV7-8 and J usage is TRBJ2-1, with 7 positions matching TRBD2. The CDR3 is made up of 15 amino acids. With 4 bases clipped from V and 5 bases from J, the junction kept 8 bases outside the gene matches. The germline V gene encodes CDR1 SGHVS and CDR2 FQNEAQ. The CDR3 reads CASSSLLGGDNEQFF. CDR3 nucleotides: TGTGCCAGCAGCTCACTTTTGGGGGGGGACAATGAGCAGTTCTTC.

This clone was found a few times. This sequence joins TRBV6-2 or TRBV6-3 and TRBJ2-1, with D possibly being TRBD2 (5 bases). CDR3 size: 13 residues. Between the trimmed V and J ends, which lost 6 bases and 6 bases, there was a span of 12 bases. The germline V gene has CDR1 MNHEY and CDR2 SVGEGT. The CDR3 coding sequence is TGTGCCAGCAGCCCCGGGGATTTCAATGAGCAGTTCTTC. Amino acids: CASSPGDFNEQFF.

The table lists this clone with a few counts. J is TRBJ1-6 and V is TRBV5-1; D unresolved. Germline CDR1 is SGHRS and CDR2 is YFSETQ. This CDR3 contains 15 residues. The germline V and J ends were trimmed by 0 bases and 6 bases, with 10 bases remaining between them. DNA of the CDR3: TGCGCCAGCAGCTTGGTACCAGGTGTTAATTCACCCCTCCACTTT. Protein sequence: CASSLVPGVNSPLHF.

This clone was detected once. V and J are TRBV5-1 and TRBJ1-4; the D is unclear. The V and J ends lost 1 base and 0 bases respectively, with 7 bases between them. The CDR3 consists of 15 residues. Germline assignment: CDR1 SGHRS and CDR2 YFSETQ. CDR3 sequence reads: CASSLRGATNEKLFF. Here the CDR3 DNA reads TGCGCCAGCAGCTTGCGCGGTGCAACTAATGAAAAACTGTTTTTT.

In its sample, this clone was seen once. The V gene is TRBV6-5, the J gene TRBJ2-7, with a possible D match to TRBD1 (5 bases). Looked up from germline, CDR1 is MNHEY and CDR2 is SVGAGI. The CDR3 has 14 residues. With 0 bases removed from V and 1 base from J, the gap between germline ends came to 7 bases. The DNA of the CDR3 is TGTGCCAGCAGTTACTCTAGACAGTCCTACGAGCAGTACTTC. It encodes CASSYSRQSYEQYF.

The chain links TRBV28 to TRBJ2-7; 9 nucleotides agree with TRBD1. The CDR3 covers 16 residues. The germline CDR1 and CDR2 sequences are MDHEN and SYDVKM. V lost 7 bases to trimming and J lost 2 bases; unmatched junction nucleotides: 12. The CDR3 loop is CASTNLPRQGAYEQYF. As DNA, the CDR3 is TGTGCCAGCACCAACCTCCCGAGACAGGGGGCCTACGAGCAGTACTTC.

The chain employs TRBV19 and TRBJ1-2; 7 bases align to TRBD1. The V gene's germline CDR1 is LNHDA and CDR2 SQIVND (reference sequence). Trimming took 5 bases from V and 7 from J; bases not matched to a gene: 7. The CDR3 covers 13 residues. The CDR3 coding sequence is TGTGCCAGTAGTCCAAGGACAGGAACTGGCTACACCTTC. Translation: CASSPRTGTGYTF.

The V call is TRBV19, the J call TRBJ1-2, with D possibly matching TRBD1 (5 bases). CDR1 LNHDA and CDR2 SQIVND come from the germline V gene (reference sequence). Deletions cut 4 bases from V and 4 bases from J, with 16 bases between. The CDR3 has 15 amino acids. The CDR3 coding sequence is TGTGCCAGTAGTAACCAGCAGGGTTTGGGCTATGGCTACACCTTC. Translated, it gives CASSNQQGLGYGYTF.

V is TRBV28 and J is TRBJ2-6; the D gene is possibly TRBD2 (5 bases). This CDR3 has 20 amino acids. CDR1 and CDR2 from the germline V gene are MDHEN and SYDVKM. The V and J ends lost 6 bases and 0 bases respectively, with 24 bases between them. Here the CDR3 reads CASSPPSGWTHLSGANVLTF. Here the CDR3 DNA reads TGTGCCAGCAGCCCTCCATCCGGGTGGACTCACCTCTCTGGGGCCAACGTCCTGACTTTC.

This clone has just one count. V is TRBV11-2 and J is TRBJ2-7; TRBD1 agrees at 7 bases. V gave up 0 bases and J gave up 2 bases; unmatched junction bases: 4. This CDR3 spans 15 amino acids. Germline V CDR1 and CDR2: SGHAT, FQNNGV. The CDR3 coding sequence is TGTGCCAGCAGCTTAGAGGGACAGAGAACCTACGAGCAGTACTTC. This sequence encodes CASSLEGQRTYEQYF.

This chain links TRBV5-1 with TRBJ2-3, with 8 bases identical to TRBD2. CDR1 and CDR2 from the germline V gene are SGHRS and YFSETQ. The CDR3 is 16 residues long. The junction had 10 bases not matched to a gene; V was cut back by 4 bases and J by 3 bases. CDR3 bases: TGCGCCAGCAGCCCCACCCCGGGGGGGCCGACAGATACGCAGTATTTT. Protein: CASSPTPGGPTDTQYF. The full variable domain, rest sourced from reference TRBV5-1 and TRBJ2-3, is KAGVTQTPRYLIKTRGQQVTLSCSPISGHRSVSWYQQTPGQGLQFLFEYFSETQRNKGNFPGRFSGRQFSNSRSEMNVSTLELGDSALYLCASSPTPGGPTDTQYFGPGTRLTVL.

This clone was found a few times. The genes are TRBV29-1 and TRBJ1-4, with unresolved D. CDR3 length equals 10 residues. V lost 4 bases and J 8 bases, leaving 5 bases between the germline ends. Germline CDR1 and CDR2: SQVTM and ANQGSEA. CDR3 DNA sequence: TGCAGCGTTGGTGAGGAAAAACTGTTTTTT. Translation: CSVGEEKLFF.

This chain links TRBV4-3 with TRBJ1-2; tentatively, D is TRBD1 (6 bases). Germline V gene data show CDR1 as LGHNA and CDR2 as YSLEER. V was clipped by 2 bases and J by 3 bases, with 13 bases between them. The CDR3 spans 15 residues. This chain's CDR3 is CASSQIAGVDYGYTF. CDR3 coding DNA: TGCGCCAGCAGCCAAATCGCAGGGGTGGACTATGGCTACACCTTC.

The rearrangement links TRBV6-4 to TRBJ1-3; 7 nucleotides line up with TRBD1. V lost 6 bases and J lost 7; bases outside the gene matches: 12. CDR1 is MRHNA and CDR2 is SNTAGT in the germline V gene. This CDR3 is built from 15 residues. The CDR3 reads CASSDTTKTGNTIYF. CDR3 bases: TGTGCCAGCAGCGACACAACTAAGACAGGGAACACCATATATTTT.

A few counts support this clone. The chain uses TRBV11-2 and TRBJ2-4; D possibly corresponds to TRBD2 (5 bases). V shed 3 bases and J shed 0 bases, with 9 bases lying between them. The CDR3 length is 15 residues. Per the germline V gene, CDR1 is SGHAT and CDR2 is FQNNGV. CDR3 nucleotides: TGTGCCAGCAGCTTTGAGGGCCTAGCCAAAAACATTCAGTACTTC. Translated: CASSFEGLAKNIQYF.

The rearrangement uses TRBV10-3 and TRBJ2-1, with D perhaps TRBD2 (5 bases). V lost 2 bases, J lost 4 bases, and 12 bases lay in between. Germline loops: CDR1 ENHRY, CDR2 SYGVKD. The CDR3 runs 15 residues. The CDR3 protein is CAISEIPPGYNEQFF. The CDR3 DNA reads as TGTGCCATCAGTGAGATCCCCCCGGGGTACAATGAGCAGTTCTTC.

This clone occurred a few times. CDR3 DNA sequence: TGTGCCAACCTCGACAGGGTTGGAAACACCATATATTTT. As protein: CANLDRVGNTIYF. V gene TRBV10-3 combines with J gene TRBJ1-3, with 7 bases matching TRBD1. V shed 10 bases and J 3 bases; nucleotides not matched to a gene: 6. This CDR3 is 13 amino acids long. The germline CDR1 and CDR2 sequences are ENHRY and SYGVKD.

The rearrangement links TRBV4-1 to TRBJ1-2, with D unclear. The CDR3 runs to 17 residues. Germline V gene lookup returns CDR1 MGHRA and CDR2 YSYEKL. V lost 0 bases and J lost 4, with 18 bases in between. CDR3 nucleotides: TGCGCCAGCAGCCAAGATGGTCAGGAGGCCCCTACCTATGGCTACACCTTC. It yields the protein CASSQDGQEAPTYGYTF.

The chain links TRBV7-9 to TRBJ2-1; TRBD2 matches 11 bases. Germline lookup yields CDR1 SEHNR and CDR2 FQNEAQ (reference sequence). This CDR3 comprises 15 residues. With 5 bases clipped from V and 4 bases from J, the junction kept 4 bases outside the gene matches. The CDR3: CASSPTSGGYNEQFF. The CDR3 nucleotides read TGTGCCAGCAGCCCAACTAGCGGGGGATACAATGAGCAGTTCTTC.

This chain joins TRBV7-2 and TRBJ1-5; possible D gene TRBD1, 5 bases. V was cut by 3 bases and J by 7 bases, with 10 bases left in between. Per germline, CDR1 SGHTA and CDR2 FQGNSA. The CDR3 consists of 13 residues. The DNA for the CDR3 is TGTGCCAGCAGCTTGAGGGAGGGGCAGCCCCAGCATTTT. This sequence encodes CASSLREGQPQHF. Supplemented by reference TRBV7-2 and TRBJ1-5, the full variable domain reads GAGVSQSPSNKVTEKGKDVELRCDPISGHTALYWYRQSLGQGLEFLIYFQGNSAPDKSGLPSDRFSAERTGGSVSTLTIQRTQQEDSAVYLCASSLREGQPQHFGDGTRLSIL.

V and J are TRBV7-9 and TRBJ1-1; perhaps TRBD1 as D (5 bases). The V gene's germline CDR1 is SEHNR and CDR2 FQNEAQ (reference sequence). The CDR3 is 13 amino acids. Trimming cost V 6 bases and J 3 bases, with 11 bases left between them. CDR3 region: CASSPLGDTEAFF. The CDR3 region has the DNA TGTGCCAGCAGTCCCCTAGGGGACACTGAAGCTTTCTTT.

The chain combines TRBV7-2 with TRBJ2-7; D call uncertain. V was trimmed by 6 bases and J by 3 bases, leaving 12 bases between them. In germline, CDR1 is SGHTA, CDR2 FQGNSA. The length of the CDR3 is 13 residues. CDR3 amino acids: CASRPTPGYEQYF. For the CDR3, the DNA is TGTGCCAGCAGACCGACCCCGGGCTACGAGCAGTACTTC.

The chain uses TRBV13 and TRBJ1-3; the match to TRBD1 covers 7 bases. The V segment lost 5 bases and the J segment 4 bases; nucleotides outside the gene matches: 5. The CDR3 totals 14 residues. Germline V CDR1 and CDR2: PRHDT, FYEKMQ (reference sequence). The CDR3 region is CASSPQGVGNTIYF. In DNA, the CDR3 is TGTGCCAGCAGCCCCCAGGGGGTCGGAAACACCATATATTTT. The full variable domain, completed using reference TRBV13 and TRBJ1-3, is AAGVIQSPRHLIKEKRETATLKCYPIPRHDTVYWYQQGPGQDPQFLISFYEKMQSDKGSIPDRFSAQQFSDYHSELNMSSLELGDSALYFCASSPQGVGNTIYFGEGSWLTVV.

The chain joins TRBV18 to TRBJ1-1, with D possibly matching TRBD1 (6 bases). The CDR3 has 15 residues. Looked up from germline, CDR1 is KGHSH and CDR2 is LQKENI. Trimming cost V 3 bases and J 5 bases, with 16 bases left between them. The CDR3 protein is CASSPNLLTGTEAFF. The CDR3 bases are TGTGCCAGCTCACCGAATTTACTTACAGGGACTGAAGCTTTCTTT.

This clone showed up just once. The rearrangement links TRBV10-3 to TRBJ1-2; D not certain. Deletions cut 4 bases from V and 3 bases from J, with 18 bases between. This CDR3 is built from 16 residues. CDR1 is ENHRY and CDR2 is SYGVKD in the germline V gene. CDR3 coding DNA: TGTGCCATCAGTGGCCCTTCGATCTCGGGTGACTATGGCTACACCTTC. Its translation is CAISGPSISGDYGYTF.